A selection of T cell receptor beta chains follows, all from one sample in a study of PD-1 blockade in mismatch repair-deficient tumors. The table came from immunoSEQ multiplex PCR; TCRdb's copy has only in-frame clones and leaves some out. This sample yields 38,000 or so clones, of which around 83% are seen a single time; approximately 3.5% belongs to the top ten. The sequenced sample was peripheral blood, obtained about 81 weeks after starting pembrolizumab. Receptors originate from an adult with mismatch repair-deficient cancer. CDR3s include the opening cysteine and the closing phenylalanine or tryptophan. The D gene is left open where the match is weak. For some rows the clone size is stated as once, few or many, or as a class when expanded; others skip it.

abundance | j_gene | v_gene | d_gene | CDR3nt | CDR3aa
. | TRBJ2-1 | TRBV11-3 | . | TGTGCCAGCAGCTCCCGGGATTTCTCGGGAGAAATCGGTGAGCAGTTCTTC | CASSSRDFSGEIGEQFF
. | TRBJ1-2 | TRBV5-1 | . | TGCGCCAGCAGCTTGGCCTTAGACGGCTATGGCTACACCTTC | CASSLALDGYGYTF
. | TRBJ2-7 | TRBV4-3 | . | TGCGCCAGCAGCCAAGATCGATCTACTCGGGACCGACTTTACGAGCAGTACTTC | CASSQDRSTRDRLYEQYF
. | TRBJ2-7 | TRBV6-1 | . | TGTGCCAGCATTCTCGGGCCCGCTTACTCCTACGAGCAGTACTTC | CASILGPAYSYEQYF
once | TRBJ1-2 | TRBV14 | . | TGTGCCAGCAGCCAAGATTTTCGGTTCGGAAGGGATGGCTACACCTTC | CASSQDFRFGRDGYTF
. | TRBJ2-2 | TRBV5-1 | TRBD2 | TGCGCCAGTCATAATCCAGCGGGAGGGTCGCCCGGGGAGCTGTTTTTT | CASHNPAGGSPGELFF
. | TRBJ2-7 | TRBV6-5 | TRBD1 | TGTGCCAGCATTACGAGGGCAGGGGGCAGTTACGAGCAGTACTTC | CASITRAGGSYEQYF
once | TRBJ2-2 | TRBV9 | . | TGTGCCAGCACCCAGGGGGGGGGATCCACCGGGGAGCTGTTTTTT | CASTQGGGSTGELFF
. | TRBJ1-5 | TRBV27 | TRBD1 | TGTGCCAGCAGTTTACCCGGGACAGGTCAGCCCCAGCATTTT | CASSLPGTGQPQHF
. | TRBJ2-1 | TRBV5-4 | TRBD2 | TGTGCCAGCAGCCTAGGACTAGCGGACTCCAGCTCCTACAATGAGCAGTTCTTC | CASSLGLADSSSYNEQFF
. | TRBJ2-1 | TRBV28 | TRBD2 | TGTGCCAGCAGGGCGGCGGGAGTTAACAATGAGCAGTTCTTC | CASRAAGVNNEQFF
. | TRBJ1-2 | TRBV29-1 | . | TGCAGCGTTGAAGAACTCGCGTATGGCTACACCTTC | CSVEELAYGYTF
. | TRBJ2-7 | TRBV19 | TRBD1 | TGTGCCAGTAGCTCCGGGACAGTCTACGAGCAGTACTTC | CASSSGTVYEQYF
. | TRBJ2-1 | TRBV7-2 | TRBD2 | TGTGCCAGCAGCTCCCCGGGCCTAGCGGGATTTAATGAGCAGTTCTTC | CASSSPGLAGFNEQFF
. | TRBJ2-1 | TRBV9 | . | TGTGCCAGCAGCGTAAAAGGCGGGTCCGAACGATTGGGGGTGCAGTTCTTC | CASSVKGGSERLGVQFF
. | TRBJ2-3 | TRBV7-9 | . | TGTGCCAGCAGCGCCGAGACTACTGATACGCAGTATTTT | CASSAETTDTQYF
few | TRBJ2-7 | TRBV4-1 | TRBD1 | TGCGCCAGCAGCCCGCGGACAGGTTCCTACGAGCAGTACTTC | CASSPRTGSYEQYF
. | TRBJ2-6 | TRBV19 | . | TGTGCCAGTCGCTCTGGGGCCAACGTCCTGACTTTC | CASRSGANVLTF
. | TRBJ2-2 | TRBV19 | . | TGTGCCAGTAGTATGGGACAGGGGTCCTCTAGCGGGAGCGATGGGGAGCTGTTTTTT | CASSMGQGSSSGSDGELFF
. | TRBJ2-3 | TRBV9 | . | TGTGCCAGCAGCGTAGGGCCTAGCACAGATACGCAGTATTTT | CASSVGPSTDTQYF
. | TRBJ1-5 | TRBV12-5 | TRBD1 | TGTGCTAGTGGCCTGACAGGGGGCGGGCAGCCCCAGCATTTT | CASGLTGGGQPQHF
. | TRBJ2-1 | TRBV12-5 | . | TGTGCTAGTGGTTCCCTAGCTTCCGATGAGCAGTTCTTC | CASGSLASDEQFF
. | TRBJ2-5 | TRBV28 | . | TGTGCCAGCAGATCCCCCTCCCTAGGGGTTGAGACCCAGTACTTC | CASRSPSLGVETQYF
. | TRBJ1-1 | TRBV5-8 | . | TGTGCCAGCAGCCCCCGGCGGGGGAACACTGAAGCTTTCTTT | CASSPRRGNTEAFF
. | TRBJ1-2 | TRBV27 | . | TGTGCCAGCAGTTTCGGAGGGACACTCTATGGCTACACCTTC | CASSFGGTLYGYTF
. | TRBJ2-5 | TRBV30 | TRBD2 | TGTGCCTTTTTGGGACTAGCGGAAGAGACCCAGTACTTC | CAFLGLAEETQYF
few | TRBJ2-7 | TRBV7-3 | . | TGTGCCAGCAGCTTAGGGGTAGGCAGAGAGCAGTACTTC | CASSLGVGREQYF
. | TRBJ2-5 | TRBV5-6 | . | TGTGCCAGCAGCTCCCGGGACCCAAATGACGAGACCCAGTACTTC | CASSSRDPNDETQYF
. | TRBJ1-5 | TRBV2 | . | TGTGCCAGCAGTGAAGCGGACGGTCGGCCCCAGCATTTT | CASSEADGRPQHF
once | TRBJ1-5 | TRBV5-6 | . | TGTGCCAGCAGCTCCAACCCGCGTAGGGGGCCCCAGCATTTT | CASSSNPRRGPQHF
. | TRBJ2-1 | TRBV7-9 | TRBD1 | TGTGCCAGCAGCTCCTACAGGGGGCGTAACAATGAGCAGTTCTTC | CASSSYRGRNNEQFF
. | TRBJ2-5 | TRBV4-1 | . | TGCGCCAGCAGCCAAGATCTGATGGTCGAGACCCAGTACTTC | CASSQDLMVETQYF
once | TRBJ2-7 | TRBV5-1 | . | TGCGCCAGCAGCTTAACCTATTCCTACGAGCAGTACTTC | CASSLTYSYEQYF
. | TRBJ1-5 | TRBV15 | . | TGTGCCACCAGCAGGATAAATCAGCCCCAGCATTTT | CATSRINQPQHF
. | TRBJ2-3 | TRBV11-3 | . | TGTGCCAGCAGCCCTGCCGGGCCTACAGATACGCAGTATTTT | CASSPAGPTDTQYF
few | TRBJ2-1 | TRBV6-5 | TRBD1 | TGTGCCAGCAGCTCCGCGGACAGGAGATACAATGAGCAGTTCTTC | CASSSADRRYNEQFF
. | TRBJ1-4 | TRBV2 | . | TGTGCCAGCACCGGACAAGGCGGGGAAAAACTGTTTTTT | CASTGQGGEKLFF
. | TRBJ1-4 | TRBV11-2 | . | TGTGCCAGCAGCTTAGTGGGAGTCAGGGGTGAAAAACTGTTTTTT | CASSLVGVRGEKLFF
. | TRBJ2-3 | TRBV9 | . | TGTGCCAGCAGCCCCGGCACCACAGATACGCAGTATTTT | CASSPGTTDTQYF
once | TRBJ2-3 | TRBV6-1 | . | TGTGCCAGCAGTGAATTTGGCAGGGGGGCAGATACGCAGTATTTT | CASSEFGRGADTQYF
. | TRBJ1-4 | TRBV7-2 | . | TGTGCCAGCAGCTTAGTCCGGGGGGCTAATGAAAAACTGTTTTTT | CASSLVRGANEKLFF
. | TRBJ2-1 | TRBV29-1 | TRBD2 | TGCAGCGCTCAGACTAGCGGGAGCGGGAATGAGCAGTTCTTC | CSAQTSGSGNEQFF
. | TRBJ1-2 | TRBV11-2 | . | TGTGCCAGCAGCTTAGCACAGGGAGATGGCTACACCTTC | CASSLAQGDGYTF
. | TRBJ2-7 | TRBV4-3 | . | TGCGCCAGCAGCCAAGAGGGCAGCGCGACCGAGCAGTACTTC | CASSQEGSATEQYF
. | TRBJ2-7 | TRBV9 | . | TGTGCCAGCAGCGCCGGCGACTTCTACGAGCAGTACTTC | CASSAGDFYEQYF
. | TRBJ2-3 | TRBV28 | TRBD2 | TGTGCCAGCAGTTTATTGGGGGAGGGAGCCACAGATACGCAGTATTTT | CASSLLGEGATDTQYF
. | TRBJ1-5 | TRBV2 | . | TGTGCCAGCAGTGAAAATCGGGGGGTCGGGGGGCCCCAGCATTTT | CASSENRGVGGPQHF
once | TRBJ1-3 | TRBV15 | . | TGTGCCACCAGCAGAGAGACAGGAGGGAATGGAAACACCATATATTTT | CATSRETGGNGNTIYF
. | TRBJ2-2 | TRBV6-6 | . | TGTGCCAGCAGTTACGAGACCGGGGAGCTGTTTTTT | CASSYETGELFF
. | TRBJ2-7 | TRBV19 | TRBD1 | TGTGCCAGCATGGACAGGGGGCTTTACGAGCAGTACTTC | CASMDRGLYEQYF
. | TRBJ2-3 | TRBV11-2 | . | TGTGCCAGCAGCTTAGAAGGGGCCACAGATACGCAGTATTTT | CASSLEGATDTQYF
. | TRBJ2-6 | TRBV7-9 | . | TGTGCCAGCAGCTTAGGCGCTGGGGCCAACGTCCTGACTTTC | CASSLGAGANVLTF
. | TRBJ2-7 | TRBV11-2 | . | TGTGCCAGCTCCGTCGACAGGAGCTCCTACGAGCAGTACTTC | CASSVDRSSYEQYF
. | TRBJ2-1 | TRBV25-1 | . | TGTGCCAGCAGTTTGAGTTTGCATGAGCAGTTCTTC | CASSLSLHEQFF
. | TRBJ2-1 | TRBV29-1 | . | TGCAGCGTTACGGACAGCTACTACAATGAGCAGTTCTTC | CSVTDSYYNEQFF
. | TRBJ1-2 | TRBV9 | . | TGTGCCAGCAGCGTAGGAGTAGCCGCTAACTATGGCTACACCTTC | CASSVGVAANYGYTF
. | TRBJ2-7 | TRBV28 | . | TGTGCCAGCAGTTTACCGTACTCAAGGGACGAAATGGTGCAGTACTTC | CASSLPYSRDEMVQYF
. | TRBJ1-1 | TRBV18 | TRBD1 | TGTGCCAGCACCGACAGGGGAGGCACTGAAGCTTTCTTT | CASTDRGGTEAFF
. | TRBJ2-1 | TRBV2 | . | TGTGCCAGCAGGGCTGGGGGCTTCACCTACAATGAGCAGTTCTTC | CASRAGGFTYNEQFF